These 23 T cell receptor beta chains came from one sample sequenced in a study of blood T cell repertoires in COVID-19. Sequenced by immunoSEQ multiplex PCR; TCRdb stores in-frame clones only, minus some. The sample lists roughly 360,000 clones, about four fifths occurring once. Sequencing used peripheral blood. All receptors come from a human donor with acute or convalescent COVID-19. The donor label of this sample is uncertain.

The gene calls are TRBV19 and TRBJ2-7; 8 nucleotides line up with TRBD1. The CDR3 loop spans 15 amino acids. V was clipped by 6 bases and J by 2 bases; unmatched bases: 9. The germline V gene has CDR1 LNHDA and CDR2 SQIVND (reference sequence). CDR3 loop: CASSPRTGMPYEQYF. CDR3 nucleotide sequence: TGTGCCAGTAGCCCCAGGACAGGGATGCCCTACGAGCAGTACTTC.

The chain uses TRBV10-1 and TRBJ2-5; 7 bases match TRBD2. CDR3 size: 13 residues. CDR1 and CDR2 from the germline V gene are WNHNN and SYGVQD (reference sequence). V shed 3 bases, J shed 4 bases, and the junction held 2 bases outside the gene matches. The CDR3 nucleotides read TGCGCCAGCAGTGAAGCGGGGCGAGAGACCCAGTACTTC. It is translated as CASSEAGRETQYF.

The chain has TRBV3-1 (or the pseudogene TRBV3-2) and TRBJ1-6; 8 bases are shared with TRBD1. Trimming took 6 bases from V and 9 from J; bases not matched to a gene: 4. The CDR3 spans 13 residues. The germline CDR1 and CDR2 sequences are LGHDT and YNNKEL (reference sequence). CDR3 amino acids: CASSKQGVSPLHF. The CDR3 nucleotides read TGTGCCAGCAGTAAACAGGGGGTTTCACCCCTCCACTTT.

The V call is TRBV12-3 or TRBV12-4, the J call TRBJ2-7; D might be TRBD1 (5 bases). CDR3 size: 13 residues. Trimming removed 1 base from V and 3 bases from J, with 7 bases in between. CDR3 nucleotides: TGTGCCAGCAGTTTAGGGCAGGGCTACGAGCAGTACTTC. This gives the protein CASSLGQGYEQYF.

CDR3 in amino acids: CASSTTGYGYTF. The CDR3 DNA is TGTGCCAGCAGTACGACAGGTTACGGCTACACCTTC. V and J are TRBV6-2 or TRBV6-3 and TRBJ1-2, with TRBD1 as a possible D gene (6 bases). The V gene's germline CDR1 is MNHEY and CDR2 SVGEGT. The V gene lost 5 bases and the J gene lost 8 bases, with 12 bases spanning the gap. The CDR3 is 12 amino acids.

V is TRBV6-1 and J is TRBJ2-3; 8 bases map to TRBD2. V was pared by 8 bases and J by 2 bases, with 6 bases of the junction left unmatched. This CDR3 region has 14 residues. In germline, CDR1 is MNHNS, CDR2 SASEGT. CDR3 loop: CASRRSGNTDTQYF. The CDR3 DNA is TGTGCCAGCCGTCGTAGCGGGAACACAGATACGCAGTATTTT.

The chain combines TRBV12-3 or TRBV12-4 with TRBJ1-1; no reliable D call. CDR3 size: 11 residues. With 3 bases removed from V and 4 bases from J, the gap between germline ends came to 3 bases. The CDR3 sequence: CASSFLTEAFF. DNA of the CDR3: TGTGCCAGCAGTTTTCTCACTGAAGCTTTCTTT.

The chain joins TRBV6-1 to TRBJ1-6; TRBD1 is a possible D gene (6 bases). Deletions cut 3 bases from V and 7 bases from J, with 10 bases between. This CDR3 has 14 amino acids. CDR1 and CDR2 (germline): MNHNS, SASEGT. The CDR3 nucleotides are TGTGCCAGCAGTGAGACAGGAGAGAATTCACCCCTCCACTTT. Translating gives CASSETGENSPLHF.

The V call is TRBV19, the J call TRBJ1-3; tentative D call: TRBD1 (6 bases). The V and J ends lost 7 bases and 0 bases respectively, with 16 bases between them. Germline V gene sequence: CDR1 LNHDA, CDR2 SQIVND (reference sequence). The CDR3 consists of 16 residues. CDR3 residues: CASTRVRGASGNTIYF. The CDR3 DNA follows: TGTGCCAGTACCCGGGTTCGGGGGGCCTCTGGAAACACCATATATTTT.

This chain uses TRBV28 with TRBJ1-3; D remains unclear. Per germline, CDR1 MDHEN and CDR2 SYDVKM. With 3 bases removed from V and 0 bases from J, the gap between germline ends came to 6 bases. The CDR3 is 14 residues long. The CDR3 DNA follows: TGTGCCAGCAGTTTGGGCCACTCTGGAAACACCATATATTTT. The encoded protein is CASSLGHSGNTIYF.

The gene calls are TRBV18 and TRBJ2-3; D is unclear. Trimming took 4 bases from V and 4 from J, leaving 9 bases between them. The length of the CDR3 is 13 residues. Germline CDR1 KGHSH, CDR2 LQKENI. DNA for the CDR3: TGTGCCAGCTCACAAGATCAGGCAGATACGCAGTATTTT. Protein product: CASSQDQADTQYF.

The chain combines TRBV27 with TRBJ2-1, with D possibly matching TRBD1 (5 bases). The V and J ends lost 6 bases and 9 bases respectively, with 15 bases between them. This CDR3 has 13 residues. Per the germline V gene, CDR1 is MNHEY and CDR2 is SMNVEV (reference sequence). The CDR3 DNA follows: TGTGCCAGCAGCCCTTACTCAAGGGGTGAGCAGTTCTTC. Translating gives CASSPYSRGEQFF.

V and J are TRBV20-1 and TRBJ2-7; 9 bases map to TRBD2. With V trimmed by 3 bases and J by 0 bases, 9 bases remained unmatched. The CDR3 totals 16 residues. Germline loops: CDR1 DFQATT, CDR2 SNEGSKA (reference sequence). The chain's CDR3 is CSASTSGGSVSYEQYF. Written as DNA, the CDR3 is TGCAGTGCTAGTACGAGCGGGGGGTCTGTCTCCTACGAGCAGTACTTC.

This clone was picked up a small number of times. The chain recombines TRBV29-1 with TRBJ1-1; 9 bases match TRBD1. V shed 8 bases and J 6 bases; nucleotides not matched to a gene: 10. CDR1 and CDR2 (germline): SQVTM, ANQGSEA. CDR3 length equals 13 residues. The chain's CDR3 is CSFQRQGGAEAFF. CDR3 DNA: TGCAGCTTTCAAAGACAGGGGGGAGCTGAAGCTTTCTTT.

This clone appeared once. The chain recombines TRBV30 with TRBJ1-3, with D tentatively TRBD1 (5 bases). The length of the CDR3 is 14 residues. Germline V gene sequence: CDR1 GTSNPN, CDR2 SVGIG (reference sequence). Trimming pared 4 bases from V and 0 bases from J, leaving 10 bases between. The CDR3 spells CAWNRGTSGNTIYF. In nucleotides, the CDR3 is TGTGCCTGGAATCGGGGGACCTCTGGAAACACCATATATTTT.

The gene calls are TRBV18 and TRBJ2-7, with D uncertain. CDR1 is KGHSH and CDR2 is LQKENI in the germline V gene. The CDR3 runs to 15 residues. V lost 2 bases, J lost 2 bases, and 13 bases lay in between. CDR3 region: CASSPLSAITYEQYF. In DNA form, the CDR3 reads TGTGCCAGCTCACCATTATCAGCGATCACCTACGAGCAGTACTTC.

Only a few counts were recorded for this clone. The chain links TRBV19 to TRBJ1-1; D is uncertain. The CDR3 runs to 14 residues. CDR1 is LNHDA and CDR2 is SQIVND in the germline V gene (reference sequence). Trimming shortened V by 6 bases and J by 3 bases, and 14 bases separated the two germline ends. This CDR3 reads CASRDPGRYTEAFF. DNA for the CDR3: TGTGCCAGTAGAGATCCGGGAAGATACACTGAAGCTTTCTTT.

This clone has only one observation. The CDR3 nucleotides are TGTGCCAGCACCAGGGCGACTAATGAAAAACTGTTTTTT. It codes for CASTRATNEKLFF. V and J are TRBV5-4 and TRBJ1-4; D might be TRBD1 (5 bases). The germline V gene encodes CDR1 SGHNT and CDR2 YYREEE (reference sequence). Trimming shortened V by 6 bases and J by 2 bases, and 8 bases separated the two germline ends. This CDR3 spans 13 amino acids.

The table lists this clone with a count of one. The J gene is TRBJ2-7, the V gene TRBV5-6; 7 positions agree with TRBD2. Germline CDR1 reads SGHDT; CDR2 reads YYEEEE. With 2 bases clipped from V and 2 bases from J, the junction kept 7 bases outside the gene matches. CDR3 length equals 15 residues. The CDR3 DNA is TGTGCCAGCAGCTTAGCTATAGCGGGTCCCTACGAGCAGTACTTC. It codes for CASSLAIAGPYEQYF.

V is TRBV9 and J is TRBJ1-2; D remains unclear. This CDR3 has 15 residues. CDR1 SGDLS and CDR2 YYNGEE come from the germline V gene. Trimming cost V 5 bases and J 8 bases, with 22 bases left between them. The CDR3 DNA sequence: TGTGCCAGCAGGCCCTCTCAGACATCGGCCACCGGCTACACCTTC. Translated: CASRPSQTSATGYTF.

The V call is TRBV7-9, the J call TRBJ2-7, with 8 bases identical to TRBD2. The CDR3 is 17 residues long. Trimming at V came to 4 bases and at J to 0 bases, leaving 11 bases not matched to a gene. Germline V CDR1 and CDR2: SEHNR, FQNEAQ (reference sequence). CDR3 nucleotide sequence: TGTGCCAGCAGCTGGGGACTAGTTAAGGTGAGCTCCTACGAGCAGTACTTC. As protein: CASSWGLVKVSSYEQYF.

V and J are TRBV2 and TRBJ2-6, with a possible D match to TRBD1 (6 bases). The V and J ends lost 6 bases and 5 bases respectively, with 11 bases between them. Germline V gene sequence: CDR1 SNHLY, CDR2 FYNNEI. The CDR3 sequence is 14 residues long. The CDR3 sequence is CASRMQGWANVLTF. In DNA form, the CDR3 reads TGTGCCAGCAGGATGCAGGGGTGGGCCAACGTCCTGACTTTC.

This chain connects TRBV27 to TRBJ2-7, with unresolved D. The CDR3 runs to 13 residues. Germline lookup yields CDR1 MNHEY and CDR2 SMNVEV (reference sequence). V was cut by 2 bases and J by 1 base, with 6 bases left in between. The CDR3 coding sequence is TGTGCCAGCAGTTTAAAGCCATCCTACGAGCAGTACTTC. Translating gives CASSLKPSYEQYF.